What follows are 4 T cell receptor beta chains derived from one specimen sequenced in a study of blood T cells in healthy people across ages. A second about 7 to 11 cycle PCR used barcoded and J-beta primers. TCRdb reprocessed the 5' RACE reads with MiXCR, giving one entry per CDR3 protein. The sample yields around 1.5 million distinct CDR3 sequences, 59% seen once. The material sequenced was blood. These receptors originate from a young man in good health.

This chain connects TRBV6-2 or TRBV6-3 to TRBJ2-1, with TRBD2 as a possible D gene (6 bases). CDR3 size: 15 residues. V dropped 2 bases and J dropped 5 bases, with 13 bases sitting between them. From germline, CDR1 is MNHEY and CDR2 SVGEGT. The CDR3 sequence: CASSYEERAHNEQFF. The CDR3 DNA follows: TGTGCCAGCAGTTACGAGGAGCGGGCCCACAATGAGCAGTTCTTC.

The V gene is TRBV6-5, the J gene TRBJ2-1; perhaps TRBD1 as D (6 bases). CDR1 and CDR2 from the germline V gene are MNHEY and SVGAGI. V shed 0 bases and J shed 3 bases, with 9 bases lying between them. The CDR3 totals 15 residues. The CDR3, as DNA: TGTGCCAGCAGTTACTCGACAGGCCTCTACAATGAGCAGTTCTTC. It yields the protein CASSYSTGLYNEQFF.

Note on this clonotype: At one boundary the junction diverges from the germline segment, which might be a read error. This chain links TRBV3-1 with TRBJ2-1, with D possibly matching TRBD2 (5 bases). This CDR3 has 15 residues. Germline values: CDR1 LGHDT, CDR2 YNNKEL (reference sequence). The CDR3 DNA sequence: TGTGCCAGCAGTCAAGCGGCTACCATCCTCCGTGAGCAGTTCTTC. Amino acid sequence: CASSQAATILREQFF.

This rearrangement joins TRBV12-3 or TRBV12-4 to TRBJ1-2; D might be TRBD1 (6 bases). This CDR3 spans 16 amino acids. The ends were cut back, 6 bases at V and 0 bases at J, with 17 bases in the middle. CDR3 amino acids: CASRSNGGIPNYGYTF. CDR3 sequence (DNA): TGTGCCAGCAGATCGAACGGGGGCATCCCTAACTATGGCTACACCTTC.